Following are 5 T cell receptor beta chains from one sample sequenced in a study of blood T cells in healthy people across ages. Then a second PCR, running about 6 to 12 cycles, was carried out with a sample-barcoded 5' primer and a J-beta primer mix. TCRdb passed the 5' RACE reads through MiXCR, listing each CDR3 protein once. This repertoire shows around 1.5 million distinct CDR3 sequences, 42% found once; its top ten account for 7% to 9%. The sequencing input was blood. The origin of the receptors is a woman between 18 and 29 years old in good health.

The chain employs TRBV30 and TRBJ1-2, with 8 bases aligning to TRBD1. With 5 bases clipped from V and 8 bases from J, the junction kept 10 bases outside the gene matches. The germline CDR1 and CDR2 sequences are GTSNPN and SVGIG (reference sequence). This CDR3 region has 13 residues. The CDR3 sequence is CAWSGTGGYGYTF. For the CDR3, the DNA is TGTGCCTGGTCCGGGACAGGAGGATACGGCTACACCTTC.

This clonotype turned up a few times. The chain has TRBV6-5 and TRBJ2-7; D gene uncertain. V was pared by 2 bases and J by 3 bases, with 14 bases between. The CDR3 extends over 15 amino acids. CDR1 and CDR2 from the germline V gene are MNHEY and SVGAGI. The CDR3 DNA sequence: TGTGCCAGCAGTTACAAGGTGGTAGGGTTCTACGAGCAGTACTTC. Translation: CASSYKVVGFYEQYF.

This sequence joins TRBV28 and TRBJ2-2; D gene ambiguous. V lost 4 bases, J lost 7 bases, and 7 bases lay in between. The germline CDR1 and CDR2 sequences are MDHEN and SYDVKM. The CDR3 extends over 12 amino acids. The CDR3 loop reads CASSWLGGELFF. The CDR3 DNA reads TGTGCCAGCAGTTGGTTAGGCGGGGAGCTGTTTTTT.

This clonotype was recorded at least ten times. The chain combines TRBV11-2 with TRBJ1-2, with a possible D match to TRBD1 (6 bases). CDR1 and CDR2 (germline): SGHAT, FQNNGV. This CDR3 is built from 13 residues. Trimming removed 5 bases from V and 8 bases from J, with 15 bases in between. CDR3 coding DNA: TGTGCCAGCAGCCAACTCCGACAGGTCGGCTACACCTTC. Translation: CASSQLRQVGYTF.

This chain uses TRBV27 with TRBJ2-7; 8 bases fit TRBD2. CDR1 and CDR2 (germline): MNHEY, SMNVEV (reference sequence). V dropped 7 bases and J dropped 2; count of bases not matched to a gene: 10. The CDR3 covers 15 residues. CDR3 sequence: CASNKAGGLPYEQYF. The CDR3, as DNA: TGTGCCAGCAATAAGGCGGGGGGTTTGCCCTACGAGCAGTACTTC.